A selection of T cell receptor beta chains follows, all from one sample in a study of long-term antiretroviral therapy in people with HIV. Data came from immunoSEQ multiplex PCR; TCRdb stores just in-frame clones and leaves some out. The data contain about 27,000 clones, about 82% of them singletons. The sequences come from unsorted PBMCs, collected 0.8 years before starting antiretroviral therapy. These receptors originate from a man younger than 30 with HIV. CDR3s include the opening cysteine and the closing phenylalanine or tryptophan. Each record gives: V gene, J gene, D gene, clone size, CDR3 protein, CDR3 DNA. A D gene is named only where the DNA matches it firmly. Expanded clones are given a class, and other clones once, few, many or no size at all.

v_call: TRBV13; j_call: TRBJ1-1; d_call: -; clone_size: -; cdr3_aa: CASSLGRQKNTEAFF; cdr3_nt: TGTGCCAGCAGCTTAGGCCGTCAGAAGAACACTGAAGCTTTCTTT
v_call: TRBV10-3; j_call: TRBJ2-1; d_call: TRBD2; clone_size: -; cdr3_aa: CAIRSLAGGPREHEQFF; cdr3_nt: TGTGCCATCAGGAGTCTAGCGGGGGGGCCGAGGGAGCATGAGCAGTTCTTC
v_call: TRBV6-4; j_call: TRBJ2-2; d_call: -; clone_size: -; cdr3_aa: CASSERGEDTGELFF; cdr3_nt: TGTGCCAGCAGTGAAAGGGGGGAGGACACCGGGGAGCTGTTTTTT
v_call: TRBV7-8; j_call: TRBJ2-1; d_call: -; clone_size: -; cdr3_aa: CASSLPRTGGSNEQFF; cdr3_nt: TGTGCCAGCAGCTTACCGAGGACAGGCGGGAGCAATGAGCAGTTCTTC
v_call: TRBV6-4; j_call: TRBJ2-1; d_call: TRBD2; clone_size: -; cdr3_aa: CASSMTSGVYNEQFF; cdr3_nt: TGTGCCAGCAGCATGACTAGCGGGGTTTACAATGAGCAGTTCTTC
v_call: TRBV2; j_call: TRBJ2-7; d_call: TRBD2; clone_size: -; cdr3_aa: CASSEMVAGAHEQYF; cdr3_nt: TGTGCCAGCAGTGAAATGGTAGCGGGAGCCCACGAGCAGTACTTC
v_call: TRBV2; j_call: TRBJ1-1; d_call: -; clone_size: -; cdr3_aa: CASSPTGENTEAFF; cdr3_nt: TGTGCCAGCAGCCCGACAGGAGAGAACACTGAAGCTTTCTTT
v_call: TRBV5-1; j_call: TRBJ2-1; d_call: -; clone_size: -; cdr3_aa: CASSFNSGSSDEQFF; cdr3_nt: TGCGCCAGCAGCTTCAATAGCGGTTCTAGCGATGAGCAGTTCTTC
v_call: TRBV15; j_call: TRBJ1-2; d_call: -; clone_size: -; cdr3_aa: CATSRDRDNWGYTF; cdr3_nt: TGTGCCACCAGCAGAGATAGAGACAATTGGGGCTACACCTTC
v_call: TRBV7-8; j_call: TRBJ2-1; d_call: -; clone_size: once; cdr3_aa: CASSSRIGADEQFF; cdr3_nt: TGTGCCAGCAGCTCTCGAATAGGTGCGGATGAGCAGTTCTTC
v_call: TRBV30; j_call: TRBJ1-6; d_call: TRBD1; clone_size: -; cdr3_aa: CAWSAWRGRPEHSPLHF; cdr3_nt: TGTGCCTGGAGTGCTTGGAGGGGGCGCCCGGAACATTCACCCCTCCACTTT
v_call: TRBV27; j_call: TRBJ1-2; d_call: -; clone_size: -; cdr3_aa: CASSPSRSYGYTF; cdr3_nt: TGTGCCAGCAGTCCAAGTAGGAGCTATGGCTACACCTTC
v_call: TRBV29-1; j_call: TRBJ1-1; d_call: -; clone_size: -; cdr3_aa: CSVEDYGGRNTEAFF; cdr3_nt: TGCAGCGTTGAAGATTACGGGGGGCGGAACACTGAAGCTTTCTTT
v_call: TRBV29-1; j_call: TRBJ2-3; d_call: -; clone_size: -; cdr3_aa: CSVPSGQGTDTQYF; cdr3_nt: TGCAGCGTTCCATCCGGACAAGGCACAGATACGCAGTATTTT
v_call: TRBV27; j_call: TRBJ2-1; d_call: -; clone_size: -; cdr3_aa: CASSSEPAGSVYNEQFF; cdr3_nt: TGTGCCAGCAGTTCCGAACCCGCCGGGAGCGTCTACAATGAGCAGTTCTTC
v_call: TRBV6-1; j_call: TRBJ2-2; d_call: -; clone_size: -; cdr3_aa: CASSEVAGNTGELFF; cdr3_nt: TGTGCCAGCAGTGAAGTGGCGGGGAACACCGGGGAGCTGTTTTTT
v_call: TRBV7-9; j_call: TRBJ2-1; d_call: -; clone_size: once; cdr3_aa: CASSLGYHNEQFF; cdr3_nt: TGTGCCAGCAGCTTGGGGTACCACAATGAGCAGTTCTTC
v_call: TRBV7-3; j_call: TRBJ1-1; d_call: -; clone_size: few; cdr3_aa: CASSLIGDGNTEAFF; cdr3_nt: TGTGCCAGCAGCTTAATCGGGGACGGAAACACTGAAGCTTTCTTT
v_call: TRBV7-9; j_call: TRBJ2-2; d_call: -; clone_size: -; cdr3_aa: CASTLPSNTGELFF; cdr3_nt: TGTGCCAGCACTCTTCCCTCGAACACCGGGGAGCTGTTTTTT
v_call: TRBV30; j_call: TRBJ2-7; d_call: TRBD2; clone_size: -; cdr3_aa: CAWSHSGVYEQYF; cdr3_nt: TGTGCCTGGAGTCATAGCGGGGTTTACGAGCAGTACTTC
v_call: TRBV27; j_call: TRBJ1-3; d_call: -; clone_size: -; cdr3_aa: CASQEDGRAGNTIYF; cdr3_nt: TGTGCCAGTCAAGAGGACGGCAGGGCTGGAAACACCATATATTTT
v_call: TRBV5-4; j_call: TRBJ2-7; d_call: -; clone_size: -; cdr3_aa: CASSLDYSYEQYF; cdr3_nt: TGTGCCAGCAGCTTGGACTATTCCTACGAGCAGTACTTC
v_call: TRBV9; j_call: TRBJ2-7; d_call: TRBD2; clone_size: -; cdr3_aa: CASSVAPWTSVNEQYF; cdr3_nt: TGTGCCAGCAGCGTAGCCCCCTGGACTAGTGTCAACGAGCAGTACTTC
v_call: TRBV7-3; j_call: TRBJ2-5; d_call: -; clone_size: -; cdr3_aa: CASSSHPRETQYF; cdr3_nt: TGTGCCAGCAGCTCACACCCGCGAGAGACCCAGTACTTC
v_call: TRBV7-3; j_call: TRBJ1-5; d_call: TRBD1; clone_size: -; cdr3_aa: CASSLKRDRGNQPQHF; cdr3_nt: TGTGCCAGCAGCCTGAAGCGGGACAGGGGCAATCAGCCCCAGCATTTT
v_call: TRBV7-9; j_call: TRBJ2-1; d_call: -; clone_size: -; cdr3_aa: CASSSTDGYNEQFF; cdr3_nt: TGTGCCAGCAGCTCCACGGACGGATACAATGAGCAGTTCTTC
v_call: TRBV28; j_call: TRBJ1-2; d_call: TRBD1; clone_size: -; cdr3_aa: CASRTGVFYGYTF; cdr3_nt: TGTGCCAGCAGGACAGGGGTTTTCTATGGCTACACCTTC
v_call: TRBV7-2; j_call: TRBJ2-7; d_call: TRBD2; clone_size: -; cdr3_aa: CASSPLPGLYYEQYF; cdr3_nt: TGTGCCAGCAGCCCGTTGCCGGGACTATACTACGAGCAGTACTTC
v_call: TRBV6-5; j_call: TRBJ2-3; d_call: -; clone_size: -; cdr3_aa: CASSYSPRGDTQYF; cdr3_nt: TGTGCCAGCAGTTACTCGCCCAGGGGTGATACGCAGTATTTT
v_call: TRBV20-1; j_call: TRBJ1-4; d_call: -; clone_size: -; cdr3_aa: CSARGGRGLFF; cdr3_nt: TGCAGTGCTAGAGGAGGGCGGGGGCTGTTTTTT
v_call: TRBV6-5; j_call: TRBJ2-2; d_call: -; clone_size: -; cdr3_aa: CASSYSKDTGELFF; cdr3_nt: TGTGCCAGCAGTTACTCGAAAGACACCGGGGAGCTGTTTTTT
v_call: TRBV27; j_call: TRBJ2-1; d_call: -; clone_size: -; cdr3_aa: CASSLTSGGLNEQFF; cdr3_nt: TGTGCCAGCAGCCTAACGTCTGGGGGTCTCAATGAGCAGTTCTTC
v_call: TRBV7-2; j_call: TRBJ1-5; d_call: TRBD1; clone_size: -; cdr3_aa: CASSYGTVGNQPQHF; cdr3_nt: TGTGCCAGCAGCTATGGGACAGTGGGGAATCAGCCCCAGCATTTT
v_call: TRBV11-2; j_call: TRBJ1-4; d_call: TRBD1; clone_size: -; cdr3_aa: CASSKHRGGNEKLFF; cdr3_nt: TGTGCCAGCAGCAAACACAGGGGGGGCAATGAAAAACTGTTTTTT
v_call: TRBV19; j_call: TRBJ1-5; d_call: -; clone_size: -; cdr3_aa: CASSYGNQPQHF; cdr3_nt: TGTGCCAGTAGTTATGGGAATCAGCCCCAGCATTTT
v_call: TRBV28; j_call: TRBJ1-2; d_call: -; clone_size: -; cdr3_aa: CASLRYTGNYGYTF; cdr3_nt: TGTGCCAGCCTCCGCTACACGGGGAACTATGGCTACACCTTC
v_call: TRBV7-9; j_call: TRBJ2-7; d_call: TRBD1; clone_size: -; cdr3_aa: CASSPRPGTGFGSYEQYF; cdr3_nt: TGTGCCAGCAGCCCCCGTCCCGGGACAGGGTTTGGATCCTACGAGCAGTACTTC
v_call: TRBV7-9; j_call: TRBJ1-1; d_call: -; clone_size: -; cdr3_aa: CASSLDEAFF; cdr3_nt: TGTGCCAGCAGCTTAGATGAAGCTTTCTTT
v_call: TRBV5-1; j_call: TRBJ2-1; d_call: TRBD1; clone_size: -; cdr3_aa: CASDPDRSSYNEQFF; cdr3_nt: TGCGCCAGCGATCCGGACAGGAGCTCCTACAATGAGCAGTTCTTC
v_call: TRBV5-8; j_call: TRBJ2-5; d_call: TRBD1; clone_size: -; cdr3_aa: CASSAPGTGNPQETQYF; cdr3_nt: TGTGCCAGCAGCGCCCCTGGGACAGGGAACCCACAAGAGACCCAGTACTTC
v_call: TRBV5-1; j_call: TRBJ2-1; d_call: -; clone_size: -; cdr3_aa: CASSLGGAGYNEQFF; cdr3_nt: TGCGCCAGCAGCTTGGGGGGCGCGGGGTACAATGAGCAGTTCTTC
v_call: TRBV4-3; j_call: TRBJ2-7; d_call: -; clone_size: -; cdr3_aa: CASSQDQERLYEQYF; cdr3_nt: TGCGCCAGCAGCCAAGATCAAGAGCGACTCTACGAGCAGTACTTC
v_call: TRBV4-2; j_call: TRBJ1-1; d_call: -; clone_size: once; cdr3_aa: CASSHMGLNTEAFF; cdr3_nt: TGTGCCAGCAGCCATATGGGCCTCAACACTGAAGCTTTCTTT
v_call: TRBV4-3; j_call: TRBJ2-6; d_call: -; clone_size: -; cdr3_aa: CASSQPVYPGLNSGANVLTF; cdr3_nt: TGCGCCAGCAGCCAACCCGTTTACCCGGGACTCAACTCTGGGGCCAACGTCCTGACTTTC
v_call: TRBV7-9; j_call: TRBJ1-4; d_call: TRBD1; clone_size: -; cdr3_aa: CASSPEGQANEKLFF; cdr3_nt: TGTGCCAGCAGCCCGGAAGGACAGGCGAATGAAAAACTGTTTTTT
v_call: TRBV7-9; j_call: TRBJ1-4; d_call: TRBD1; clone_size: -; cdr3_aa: CASSTRAGGLNEKLFF; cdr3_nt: TGTGCCAGCAGCACCAGGGCAGGGGGCCTTAATGAAAAACTGTTTTTT
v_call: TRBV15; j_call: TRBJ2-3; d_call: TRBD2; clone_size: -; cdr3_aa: CATSATGTSVSTDTQYF; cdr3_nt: TGTGCCACCAGCGCCACCGGGACTAGCGTGAGCACAGATACGCAGTATTTT
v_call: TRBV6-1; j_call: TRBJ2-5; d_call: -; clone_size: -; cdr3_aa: CASSEFSQETQYF; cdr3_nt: TGTGCCAGCAGTGAATTCAGCCAAGAGACCCAGTACTTC
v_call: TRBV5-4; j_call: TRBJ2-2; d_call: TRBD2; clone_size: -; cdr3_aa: CASSQSGGANGELFF; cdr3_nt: TGTGCCAGCAGCCAAAGCGGGGGGGCCAACGGGGAGCTGTTTTTT
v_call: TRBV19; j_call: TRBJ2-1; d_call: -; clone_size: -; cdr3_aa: CASTHGAEEQFF; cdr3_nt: TGTGCCAGTACCCATGGGGCAGAGGAGCAGTTCTTC
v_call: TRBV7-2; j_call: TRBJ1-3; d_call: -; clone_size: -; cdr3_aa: CASSLGSAGNTIYF; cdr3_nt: TGTGCCAGCAGCTTAGGCAGTGCCGGAAACACCATATATTTT
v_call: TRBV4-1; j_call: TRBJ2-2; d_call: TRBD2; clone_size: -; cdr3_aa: CASGTPGLASNTGELFF; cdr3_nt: TGCGCCAGCGGGACGCCGGGACTAGCGTCGAACACCGGGGAGCTGTTTTTT
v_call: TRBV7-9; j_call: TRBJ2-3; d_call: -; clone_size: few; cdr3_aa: CASSLWENTDTQYF; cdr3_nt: TGTGCCAGCAGCTTATGGGAAAACACAGATACGCAGTATTTT